This T cell receptor (beta chain) stems from a study of T-cell memory formation after mild COVID-19. On the study more broadly: Largely donor-specific sequence clusters came from a couple of donors.

5'RACE, which relied on constant-segment primers, yielded TCR alpha and TCR beta cDNA libraries carrying sample barcodes and UMIs. TCRdb re-called the 5' RACE reads with MiXCR, one entry per CDR3 protein. The profile shows approximately 450,000 distinct CDR3 sequences, around a sixth of them singletons. CDR1 and CDR2 (germline): MNHEY, SMNVEV (reference sequence). The ends were cut back, 1 base at V and 0 bases at J, with 10 bases in the middle. CDR3 length: 16 amino acids. Study-wide points: Contracting CD4+ clones sat mainly in CM and EM; CD8+ in EMRA. Day 15 to 85 contracting clones showed balanced CD4/CD8; day 15 to 37 expanders favored CD4+.

Worth noting for this clonotype: What it binds is not known.

The material sequenced was PBMCs or a T cell subset sorted from them (not recorded which). The chain recombines TRBV27 with TRBJ2-4, with a weak D call TRBD2 (6 bases). The receptor was derived from an adult woman who had mild COVID-19 (a few samples of this study predate the infection). Cell type and time point are not known. CDR3 nucleotide sequence: TGTGCCAGCAGTTTATTCGGGACTGTAGCCAAAAACATTCAGTACTTC. Its protein is CASSLFGTVAKNIQYF.